These 18 T cell receptor beta chains were all obtained from the same sample, sequenced in a study of OX40 agonist ivuxolimab in advanced cancers. TCRdb's table, derived via immunoSEQ multiplex PCR, lists solely in-frame clones and lacks some. The data show fewer than 90,000 clones, about 88% seen once. The source material was CD4+ or CD8+ T cells sorted from blood, sampled in a trial of the OX40 agonist ivuxolimab. Every receptor here comes from an adult with an advanced solid tumor such as melanoma, head and neck, liver or kidney cancer.

The gene calls are TRBV5-1 and TRBJ2-3, with TRBD2 identical over 8 bases. Per germline, CDR1 SGHRS and CDR2 YFSETQ. The V segment lost 3 bases and the J segment 4 bases; nucleotides outside the gene matches: 7. The CDR3 extends over 15 amino acids. The chain's CDR3 is CASSSGLAGADTQYF. The CDR3 DNA reads as TGCGCCAGCAGCTCTGGACTAGCTGGGGCAGATACGCAGTATTTT.

V is TRBV6-5 and J is TRBJ2-5; TRBD2 matches at 8 bases. The CDR3 length is 15 residues. J gave up 4 bases and V 0 bases, and 4 bases lay outside the gene matches. Germline V CDR1 and CDR2: MNHEY, SVGAGI. The CDR3 DNA is TGTGCCAGCAGTTACTCGGGGACTAGAGGAGAGACCCAGTACTTC. Residues: CASSYSGTRGETQYF.

The V call is TRBV19, the J call TRBJ1-3; D is unresolved. The CDR3 runs to 14 residues. Trimming stripped 8 bases from V and 0 bases from J, with 11 bases between. Germline-derived CDR1 and CDR2 are LNHDA and SQIVND (reference sequence). The CDR3 reads CASLDGGSGNTIYF. DNA for the CDR3: TGTGCCAGTTTAGACGGTGGCTCTGGAAACACCATATATTTT.

CDR3 DNA: TGTGCCAGCAGTTACGGTGGCAGGGGGCTTTGGGATACGCAGTATTTT. This translates into CASSYGGRGLWDTQYF. The chain recombines TRBV6-6 with TRBJ2-3, with 8 nucleotides matching TRBD1. This CDR3 region has 16 residues. Germline V gives CDR1 MNHNY, CDR2 SVGAGI (reference sequence). J gave up 6 bases and V 2 bases, and 10 bases lay outside the gene matches.

V and J are TRBV21-1 and TRBJ2-2; the table calls TRBD2, which could not be checked here. TRBV21-1 is labeled a pseudogene. The CDR3 totals 16 residues. DNA for the CDR3: TGTGCCAGCAGCACTAGACCGGTCACGAACACCGGGGAGCTGTTTTTT. It codes for CASSTRPVTNTGELFF.

The chain has TRBV28 and TRBJ2-5; 10 bases agree with TRBD2. There are 14 residues in the CDR3. CDR1 and CDR2 from the germline V gene are MDHEN and SYDVKM. V was pared by 6 bases and J by 5 bases, with 6 bases of the junction left unmatched. The CDR3 is CASRWASGSETQYF. CDR3 nucleotide sequence: TGTGCCAGCAGGTGGGCTAGCGGGAGTGAGACCCAGTACTTC. The full variable domain, its missing parts supplied by reference TRBV28 and TRBJ2-5, is DVKVTQSSRYLVKRTGEKVFLECVQDMDHENMFWYRQDPGLGLRLIYFSYDVKMKEKGDIPEGYSVSREKKERFSLILESASTNQTSMYLCASRWASGSETQYFGPGTRLLVL.

This clone came up once. This sequence joins TRBV10-3 and TRBJ1-2, with 7 bases lining up with TRBD1. This CDR3 is built from 13 residues. The V segment lost 10 bases and the J segment 5 bases; nucleotides outside the gene matches: 10. CDR1 and CDR2 from the germline V gene are ENHRY and SYGVKD. DNA of the CDR3: TGTGCCACCGACGGACAGGTCGGTTATGGCTACACCTTC. Translation gives CATDGQVGYGYTF.

The V gene is TRBV5-1, the J gene TRBJ2-1; perhaps TRBD1 as D (6 bases). Looked up from germline, CDR1 is SGHRS and CDR2 is YFSETQ. The CDR3 length is 18 residues. V dropped 3 bases and J dropped 0 bases, with 19 bases sitting between them. CDR3 residues: CASSSPQGSADSYNEQFF. For the CDR3, the DNA is TGCGCCAGCAGCTCCCCCCAGGGGTCGGCAGACTCCTACAATGAGCAGTTCTTC.

The rearrangement links TRBV30 to TRBJ1-2; 12 bases agree with TRBD1. After removal of 4 bases from V and 8 bases from J, the junction contained 14 bases not matched to a gene. Germline CDR1 reads GTSNPN; CDR2 reads SVGIG (reference sequence). This CDR3 contains 16 residues. The CDR3 nucleotides read TGTGCCTGGACAAAGTCCCGGGACAGGGGGCGGACCGGCTACACCTTC. It is translated as CAWTKSRDRGRTGYTF.

The genes are TRBV7-3 and TRBJ2-1; 9 nucleotides match TRBD2. The ends lost 5 bases at V and 6 bases at J; junction bases unmatched: 5. The CDR3 runs to 14 residues. Looked up from germline, CDR1 is SGHTA and CDR2 is FQGTGA. CDR3 sequence reads: CASSPGLASNEQFF. As DNA, the CDR3 is TGTGCCAGCAGCCCGGGACTAGCAAGCAATGAGCAGTTCTTC. The full variable domain, with the rest looked up from reference TRBV7-3 and TRBJ2-1, is GAGVSQTPSNKVTEKGKYVELRCDPISGHTALYWYRQSLGQGPEFLIYFQGTGAADDSGLPNDRFFAVRPEGSVSTLKIQRTERGDSAVYLCASSPGLASNEQFFGPGTRLTVL.

CDR3 protein: CASSSRVNTEAFF. CDR3 nucleotide sequence: TGTGCCAGTAGTTCCCGGGTTAACACTGAAGCTTTCTTT. V and J are TRBV19 and TRBJ1-1; D unresolved. Per the germline V gene, CDR1 is LNHDA and CDR2 is SQIVND (reference sequence). The V gene lost 5 bases and the J gene lost 2 bases, with 9 bases spanning the gap. This CDR3 spans 13 amino acids.

The sample holds one count of this clone. This chain joins TRBV19 and TRBJ1-5; 8 bases are a match to TRBD1. The CDR3 has 14 residues. Per the germline V gene, CDR1 is LNHDA and CDR2 is SQIVND (reference sequence). V lost 7 bases, J lost 5 bases, and 7 bases stayed unmatched. CDR3 in amino acids: CASTGGDFYQPQHF. The DNA of the CDR3 is TGTGCCAGTACAGGGGGCGACTTCTATCAGCCCCAGCATTTT.

The chain joins TRBV19 to TRBJ1-2, with 7 bases fitting TRBD1. The V gene's germline CDR1 is LNHDA and CDR2 SQIVND (reference sequence). Unmatched junction bases numbered 10, after V lost 2 bases and J lost 7 bases. The CDR3 is 15 residues long. This CDR3 reads CASSIRGPTGTGYTF. CDR3 coding DNA: TGTGCCAGTAGTATAAGGGGACCGACAGGGACTGGCTACACCTTC.

The chain couples TRBV7-3 to TRBJ2-7; 7 bases map to TRBD1. Germline-derived CDR1 and CDR2 are SGHTA and FQGTGA. V shed 4 bases and J 6 bases; nucleotides not matched to a gene: 6. The length of the CDR3 is 13 residues. CDR3 amino acids: CASSSTRDSEQYF. CDR3 DNA: TGTGCCAGCAGCTCAACGAGGGACAGCGAGCAGTACTTC.

The gene calls are TRBV2 and TRBJ2-1; the D call may be TRBD1 or TRBD2 (5 bases each). This CDR3 is 13 amino acids long. The germline V and J ends were trimmed by 8 bases and 1 base, with 9 bases remaining between them. Per germline, CDR1 SNHLY and CDR2 FYNNEI. Here the CDR3 DNA reads TGTGCCAGCCGGGACGGATCCTACAATGAGCAGTTCTTC. Encoded protein: CASRDGSYNEQFF. The whole variable domain, filled in from reference TRBV2 and TRBJ2-1, reads EPEVTQTPSHQVTQMGQEVILRCVPISNHLYFYWYRQILGQKVEFLVSFYNNEISEKSEIFDDQFSVERPDGSNFTLKIRSTKLEDSAMYFCASRDGSYNEQFFGPGTRLTVL.

This chain uses TRBV5-1 with TRBJ1-2; TRBD1 agrees at 12 bases. V was clipped by 5 bases and J by 0 bases; unmatched bases: 5. Germline V gives CDR1 SGHRS, CDR2 YFSETQ. CDR3 length: 16 residues. CDR3 residues: CASRGTGGFTNYGYTF. The CDR3 DNA reads as TGCGCCAGCAGGGGGACAGGGGGCTTTACTAACTATGGCTACACCTTC. The full variable domain, rest sourced from reference TRBV5-1 and TRBJ1-2, is KAGVTQTPRYLIKTRGQQVTLSCSPISGHRSVSWYQQTPGQGLQFLFEYFSETQRNKGNFPGRFSGRQFSNSRSEMNVSTLELGDSALYLCASRGTGGFTNYGYTFGSGTRLTVV.

CDR3 nucleotide sequence: TGTGCCAGCAGCTTAGGGATGGCAACTAACTATGGCTACACCTTC. Its translation is CASSLGMATNYGYTF. The chain employs TRBV7-2 and TRBJ1-2; D is ambiguous. The CDR3 has 15 residues. The germline V gene encodes CDR1 SGHTA and CDR2 FQGNSA. Trimming cost V 1 base and J 0 bases, with 9 bases left between them. The full variable domain, with the rest looked up from reference TRBV7-2 and TRBJ1-2, is GAGVSQSPSNKVTEKGKDVELRCDPISGHTALYWYRQSLGQGLEFLIYFQGNSAPDKSGLPSDRFSAERTGGSVSTLTIQRTQQEDSAVYLCASSLGMATNYGYTFGSGTRLTVV.

The rearrangement joins TRBV2 to TRBJ2-1; TRBD1 is a possible D gene (6 bases). CDR3 length: 13 residues. Deletions cut 4 bases from V and 2 bases from J, with 6 bases between. CDR1 and CDR2 from the germline V gene are SNHLY and FYNNEI. The CDR3 sequence: CASSGQAYNEQFF. Here the CDR3 DNA reads TGTGCCAGCAGTGGACAGGCCTACAATGAGCAGTTCTTC. The entire variable domain, with the rest obtained from reference TRBV2 and TRBJ2-1, is as follows: EPEVTQTPSHQVTQMGQEVILRCVPISNHLYFYWYRQILGQKVEFLVSFYNNEISEKSEIFDDQFSVERPDGSNFTLKIRSTKLEDSAMYFCASSGQAYNEQFFGPGTRLTVL.